The 3 T cell receptor beta chains listed next were all sequenced from one sample in a study of identical twins (dated by TCRdb to 2016 to 2018). Libraries were built with 5' RACE. TCRdb shows the sequencer as Illumina HiSeq 2000. The public reads were quality trimmed at Q25 with fastp and then assembled into clones with MiXCR by TCRdb, keeping productive beta chains. Each CDR3 protein appears once, grouped with its most common genes and DNA. This sample is represented by fewer than 800,000 distinct CDR3 sequences; roughly 6.6% of them were singletons. The ten largest clones add up to 1.6% of the sample. The data were also submitted as part of a second study, on yellow fever vaccine responses in identical twins.

Source material: PBMCs. All receptors come from a woman younger than 30 in good health.

This clonotype has ten or more counts. J is TRBJ2-5 and V is TRBV4-2; D not resolved. Per the germline V gene, CDR1 is LGHNA and CDR2 is YNFKEQ. Trimming cost V 0 bases and J 2 bases, with 7 bases left between them. The CDR3 length is 14 residues. The CDR3 DNA follows: TGTGCCAGCAGCCAAGAGAGGATACAAGAGACCCAGTACTTC. It encodes CASSQERIQETQYF.

The genes are TRBV7-9 and TRBJ2-1, with TRBD1 matching over 9 bases. V lost 8 bases to trimming and J lost 4 bases; unmatched junction nucleotides: 9. The CDR3 length is 15 residues. From germline, CDR1 is SEHNR and CDR2 FQNEAQ (reference sequence). The CDR3: CASLITGQGYNEQFF. CDR3 bases: TGTGCCAGCTTAATAACTGGACAGGGGTACAATGAGCAGTTCTTC.

This clonotype was observed many times. The chain joins TRBV20-1 to TRBJ1-3; D remains ambiguous. V lost 6 bases to trimming and J lost 4 bases, with 13 bases between them. The length of the CDR3 is 13 residues. In germline, CDR1 is DFQATT, CDR2 SNEGSKA (reference sequence). The CDR3 sequence: CSARKGSGNTIYF. In DNA, the CDR3 is TGCAGTGCCCGGAAGGGCTCCGGAAACACCATATATTTT.